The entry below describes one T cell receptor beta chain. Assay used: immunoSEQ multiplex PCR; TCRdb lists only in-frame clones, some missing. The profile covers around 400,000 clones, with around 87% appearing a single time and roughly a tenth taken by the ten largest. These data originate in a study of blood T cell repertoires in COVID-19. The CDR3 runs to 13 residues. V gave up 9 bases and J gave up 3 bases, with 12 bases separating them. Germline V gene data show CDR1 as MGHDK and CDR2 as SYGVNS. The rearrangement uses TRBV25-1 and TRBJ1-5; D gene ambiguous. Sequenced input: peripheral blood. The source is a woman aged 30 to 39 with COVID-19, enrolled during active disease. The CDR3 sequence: CASSERDNQPQHF. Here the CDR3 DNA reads TGTGCCAGTTCAGAGCGGGACAATCAGCCCCAGCATTTT.